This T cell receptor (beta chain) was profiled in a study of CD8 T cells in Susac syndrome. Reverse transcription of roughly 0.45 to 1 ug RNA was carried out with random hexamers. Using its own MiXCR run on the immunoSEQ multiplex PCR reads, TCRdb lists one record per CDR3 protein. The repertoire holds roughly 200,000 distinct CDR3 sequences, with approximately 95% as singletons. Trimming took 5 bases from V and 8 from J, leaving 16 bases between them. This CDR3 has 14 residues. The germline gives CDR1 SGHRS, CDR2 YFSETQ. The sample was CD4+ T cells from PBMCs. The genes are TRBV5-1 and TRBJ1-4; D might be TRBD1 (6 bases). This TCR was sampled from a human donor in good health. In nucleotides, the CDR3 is TGCGCCAGCAGAGGGGGGCCCGGAGGGGAAAAACTGTTTTTT. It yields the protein CASRGGPGGEKLFF.